Below are 8 T cell receptor beta chains sequenced from a single sample in a study of post-analysis software for immune sequencing data. Broader study findings: Compared with controls, patients had more of about five TRBV segments, including TRBV5-6, TRBV5-1 and TRBV20-1.

What these receptors recognize is not known. cDNA libraries for TCR beta contained unique molecular identifiers. TCRdb re-analysed the PCR reads in MiXCR, keeping a single row per CDR3 protein. Altogether some 800,000 distinct CDR3 sequences are present, 46% being singletons, with the ten largest covering around 4.7%. The sample was blood. Every receptor here comes from a girl between 5 and 17 years old with multiple sclerosis.

This clonotype showed up just a few times. The chain is built from TRBV7-2 and TRBJ1-5, with D perhaps matching TRBD1 (5 bases). Germline V gene sequence: CDR1 SGHTA, CDR2 FQGNSA. The CDR3 has 15 residues. Trimming shortened V by 1 base and J by 4 bases, and 11 bases separated the two germline ends. DNA for the CDR3: TGTGCCAGCAGCTTAGAGGGGTTGACGAATCAGCCCCAGCATTTT. It yields the protein CASSLEGLTNQPQHF.

The CDR3 region has the DNA TGCACCGGACGGCTGGGTCACCAAGAGACCCAGTACTTC. Protein sequence: CTGRLGHQETQYF. V and J are TRBV20-1 and TRBJ2-5; D unresolved. This CDR3 contains 13 residues. Germline CDR1 is DFQATT and CDR2 is SNEGSKA (reference sequence).

This clonotype was picked up many times. The chain combines TRBV6-5 with TRBJ2-7; a possible D gene is TRBD2 (5 bases). This CDR3 comprises 13 residues. Germline V gives CDR1 MNHEY, CDR2 SVGAGI. Trimming shortened V by 6 bases and J by 2 bases, and 11 bases separated the two germline ends. CDR3 sequence reads: CASSSPGTYEQYF. CDR3 bases: TGTGCCAGCAGCTCGCCGGGGACCTACGAGCAGTACTTC.

J is TRBJ2-1 and V is TRBV5-1; D is possibly TRBD1 (6 bases). The V end was cut by 1 base, the J end by 2 bases, with 10 bases between. The CDR3 is made up of 15 amino acids. Germline assignment: CDR1 SGHRS and CDR2 YFSETQ. CDR3 sequence (DNA): TGCGCCAGCAGCTTGTCCGGACAGACCTACAATGAGCAGTTCTTC. The encoded protein is CASSLSGQTYNEQFF.

The V gene is TRBV29-1, the J gene TRBJ2-5, with D hard to call. This CDR3 region has 13 residues. Germline values: CDR1 SQVTM, CDR2 ANQGSEA. The V end was cut by 0 bases, the J end by 4 bases, with 9 bases between. In DNA form, the CDR3 reads TGCAGCGTTGAAGATGACGGACCAGAGACCCAGTACTTC. It is translated as CSVEDDGPETQYF.

This clonotype was detected a few times. This chain connects TRBV6-6 to TRBJ2-7; tentatively, D is TRBD1 (5 bases). Germline V gene sequence: CDR1 MNHNY, CDR2 SVGAGI (reference sequence). Trimming cost V 2 bases and J 4 bases, with 9 bases left between them. The CDR3 runs 13 residues. CDR3 in amino acids: CASSYDRQYEQYF. CDR3 DNA sequence: TGTGCCAGCAGTTACGACAGACAGTACGAGCAGTACTTC.

There are a few counts of this clonotype. The rearrangement links TRBV7-6 to TRBJ2-5; unclear D gene. V gave up 5 bases and J gave up 1 base, with 17 bases separating them. The CDR3 sequence is 16 residues long. Per germline, CDR1 SGHVS and CDR2 FNYEAQ. The CDR3 region has the DNA TGTGCCAGCAGCCCCCGTGGCGTCGGCCTCCAAGAGACCCAGTACTTC. Protein: CASSPRGVGLQETQYF.

This chain links TRBV7-2 with TRBJ2-7, with a tentative D call TRBD2 (6 bases). CDR1 is SGHTA, CDR2 FQGNSA, per germline. V was cut by 5 bases and J by 1 base, with 12 bases left in between. This CDR3 region has 14 residues. In DNA, the CDR3 is TGTGCCAGCAGCCGCGGGACGGGTTCCTACGAGCAGTACTTC. It is translated as CASSRGTGSYEQYF.